These 18 T cell receptor beta chains came from one sample sequenced in a study of blood T cell repertoires in COVID-19. The protocol was immunoSEQ multiplex PCR, while the TCRdb copy is restricted to in-frame clones and leaves out a portion. The sample has about 120,000 clones, around 85% seen once. The sequencing input was peripheral blood. These receptors came from a man in his fifties or sixties with acute or convalescent COVID-19.

This sequence joins TRBV10-3 and TRBJ2-7, with D perhaps TRBD1 (7 bases). The CDR3 length is 14 residues. Germline V lookup: CDR1 ENHRY, CDR2 SYGVKD. Trimming pared 2 bases from V and 4 bases from J, leaving 12 bases between. This chain's CDR3 is CAISEPTGRYEQYF. The CDR3 DNA reads TGTGCCATCAGTGAGCCGACAGGGAGGTACGAGCAGTACTTC.

The chain links TRBV2 to TRBJ1-3, with 10 bases identical to TRBD1. Losses at the gene ends were 4 bases for V and 7 bases for J; bases not matched to a gene: 1. The CDR3 is 13 residues long. CDR1 is SNHLY and CDR2 is FYNNEI in the germline V gene. The CDR3 region has the DNA TGTGCCAGCAGTGGGGACAGGGGTAACACCATATATTTT. It translates to CASSGDRGNTIYF.

This clone was seen only a few times. V gene TRBV9 combines with J gene TRBJ1-6; D is possibly TRBD1 (5 bases). There are 15 residues in the CDR3. The germline V and J ends were trimmed by 0 bases and 7 bases, with 11 bases remaining between them. Germline loops: CDR1 SGDLS, CDR2 YYNGEE. The CDR3 coding sequence is TGTGCCAGCAGCGTAGTAACCGGGGGGAATTCACCCCTCCACTTT. Protein product: CASSVVTGGNSPLHF. Filled out from reference TRBV9 and TRBJ1-6, the complete variable domain reads DSGVTQTPKHLITATGQRVTLRCSPRSGDLSVYWYQQSLDQGLQFLIQYYNGEERAKGNILERFSAQQFPDLHSELNLSSLELGDSALYFCASSVVTGGNSPLHFGNGTRLTVT.

V is TRBV25-1 and J is TRBJ2-5; D not resolved. The length of the CDR3 is 12 residues. In germline, CDR1 is MGHDK, CDR2 SYGVNS. The V end was cut by 4 bases, the J end by 7 bases, with 10 bases between. CDR3 loop: CASSGSPGTQYF. The CDR3 nucleotides read TGTGCCAGCAGTGGTAGCCCGGGGACCCAGTACTTC.

The CDR3 nucleotides read TGTGCCAGTAGTATGCTCTATCAGGGGCTGCGATCCTCCCAAGAGACCCAGTACTTC. Residues: CASSMLYQGLRSSQETQYF. The chain is built from TRBV19 and TRBJ2-5, with D perhaps matching TRBD1 (6 bases). Germline V gene sequence: CDR1 LNHDA, CDR2 SQIVND (reference sequence). V lost 3 bases, J lost 1 base, and 24 bases lay in between. The CDR3 is 19 amino acids. Full variable domain (rest looked up from reference TRBV19 and TRBJ2-5): DGGITQSPKYLFRKEGQNVTLSCEQNLNHDAMYWYRQDPGQGLRLIYYSQIVNDFQKGDIAEGYSVSREKKESFPLTVTSAQKNPTAFYLCASSMLYQGLRSSQETQYFGPGTRLLVL.

The chain is built from TRBV27 and TRBJ1-5; TRBD1 might be the D (5 bases). V gave up 6 bases and J gave up 4 bases, with 10 bases separating them. The CDR3 length is 13 residues. Per germline, CDR1 MNHEY and CDR2 SMNVEV (reference sequence). The CDR3 DNA sequence: TGTGCCAGCAGCCGCCCAGGGAATCAGCCCCAGCATTTT. Its protein product is CASSRPGNQPQHF.

This clone has just one count. The V and J genes are TRBV5-5 and TRBJ1-5, with D possibly being TRBD1 (6 bases). Germline lookup yields CDR1 SGHKS and CDR2 YYEKEE (reference sequence). Deletions cut 4 bases from V and 0 bases from J, with 11 bases between. This CDR3 is built from 15 residues. The CDR3 protein is CASSTDSYSNQPQHF. The CDR3 DNA follows: TGTGCCAGCAGCACGGACAGCTATAGCAATCAGCCCCAGCATTTT.

The chain recombines TRBV7-3 with TRBJ2-5, with TRBD2 identical over 11 bases. Germline V gives CDR1 SGHTA, CDR2 FQGTGA. The trim removed 5 bases at V and 7 bases at J, leaving 6 bases unmatched. The length of the CDR3 is 14 residues. The CDR3: CASSLLAGEGTQYF. The CDR3 bases are TGTGCCAGCAGCCTACTAGCGGGAGAAGGGACCCAGTACTTC.

The genes are TRBV12-5 and TRBJ2-7; TRBD2 might be the D (5 bases). The V gene's germline CDR1 is LGHNT and CDR2 FRNRAP. The CDR3 is 13 amino acids. Between the trimmed V and J ends, which lost 7 bases and 0 bases, there was a span of 10 bases. The CDR3 region has the DNA TGTGCTAGTGCCCCCGGACTCTCCTACGAGCAGTACTTC. This gives the protein CASAPGLSYEQYF.

The V call is TRBV30, the J call TRBJ1-1; 8 bases are shared with TRBD1. This CDR3 contains 15 residues. The germline gives CDR1 GTSNPN, CDR2 SVGIG (reference sequence). The J segment lost 5 bases and the V segment lost 2 bases, leaving 10 bases of the junction unmatched. The CDR3 nucleotides are TGTGCCTGGAGTCAGATCCGGACAGGGAGAACTGAAGCTTTCTTT. Translation: CAWSQIRTGRTEAFF.

The V and J genes are TRBV18 and TRBJ1-6, with D possibly matching TRBD1 (5 bases). CDR1 KGHSH and CDR2 LQKENI come from the germline V gene. The CDR3 is 17 amino acids. V lost 3 bases and J 5 bases, leaving 17 bases between the germline ends. CDR3 nucleotide sequence: TGTGCCAGCTCACCGATGGACGGCGGGGGAAATAATTCACCCCTCCACTTT. Translated: CASSPMDGGGNNSPLHF.

The chain combines TRBV7-2 with TRBJ2-3; a weak D match, TRBD1 (6 bases). V lost 6 bases and J lost 6, with 16 bases in between. CDR3 length: 14 amino acids. CDR1 SGHTA and CDR2 FQGNSA come from the germline V gene. This CDR3 reads CASSPGHLGDTQYF. The CDR3 region has the DNA TGTGCCAGCAGTCCGGGACACCTGGGCGATACGCAGTATTTT.

V usage is TRBV28 and J usage is TRBJ1-4; D might be TRBD1 (5 bases). Germline V gene data show CDR1 as MDHEN and CDR2 as SYDVKM. The CDR3 has 16 residues. The V gene lost 4 bases and the J gene lost 4 bases, with 16 bases spanning the gap. CDR3 loop: CASSSPGQPGNEKLFF. The CDR3 DNA is TGTGCCAGCAGTTCCCCCGGACAACCCGGTAATGAAAAACTGTTTTTT.

The V call is TRBV5-1, the J call TRBJ2-1; 7 nucleotides match TRBD2. The V gene end was trimmed by 0 bases and the J gene end by 0 bases; junction bases not matched to a gene: 12. CDR3 length equals 19 residues. Looked up from germline, CDR1 is SGHRS and CDR2 is YFSETQ. CDR3 DNA: TGCGCCAGCAGCTTGGGAGGCGGGAGCGGACTGAGCTCCTACAATGAGCAGTTCTTC. It specifies CASSLGGGSGLSSYNEQFF.

This clone was recorded only once. The chain employs TRBV10-3 and TRBJ2-5; 11 bases map to TRBD1. With V trimmed by 6 bases and J by 4 bases, 7 bases remained unmatched. The length of the CDR3 is 15 residues. CDR1 ENHRY and CDR2 SYGVKD come from the germline V gene. CDR3 DNA sequence: TGTGCCATCAGCGGGACAGGGGGAGTTCGAGAGACCCAGTACTTC. Protein sequence: CAISGTGGVRETQYF.

The chain uses TRBV7-2 and TRBJ2-7; D unclear. Germline assignment: CDR1 SGHTA and CDR2 FQGNSA. This CDR3 is built from 15 residues. V was shortened by 5 bases and J by 1 base, with 15 bases between the two germline ends. Here the CDR3 reads CASSLGAARSYEQYF. The CDR3 DNA sequence: TGTGCCAGCAGCCTCGGCGCGGCTCGATCCTACGAGCAGTACTTC.

This chain links TRBV28 with TRBJ2-1; maybe TRBD1 (5 bases). Trimming removed 8 bases at V and 6 bases at J, with 8 bases between. Germline V gene lookup returns CDR1 MDHEN and CDR2 SYDVKM. The CDR3 is made up of 11 amino acids. DNA for the CDR3: TGTGCCAGCCAGGGTGGCAATGAGCAGTTCTTC. This encodes CASQGGNEQFF.

This sequence joins TRBV7-2 and TRBJ1-5; D might be TRBD1 (6 bases). The CDR3 has 13 residues. The germline V gene has CDR1 SGHTA and CDR2 FQGNSA. V lost 4 bases, J lost 4 bases, and 8 bases lay in between. The CDR3 reads CASSYGQNQPQHF. CDR3 sequence (DNA): TGTGCCAGCAGCTATGGACAGAATCAGCCCCAGCATTTT.